This passage covers 31 T cell receptor beta chains from one sample sequenced in a study of blood T cell repertoires in COVID-19. The repertoire was sequenced with immunoSEQ multiplex PCR; TCRdb's copy has only in-frame clones and lacks some. The repertoire holds 200,000 to 250,000 clones, with roughly four fifths as singletons. The specimen sequenced was peripheral blood. Receptors originate from a woman at least 80 years old with acute or convalescent COVID-19.

This rearrangement joins TRBV5-6 to TRBJ2-7; 10 nucleotides line up with TRBD2. The CDR3 length is 13 residues. Germline CDR1 and CDR2: SGHDT and YYEEEE. J gave up 5 bases and V 1 base, and 0 bases lay outside the gene matches. The CDR3 region has the DNA TGTGCCAGCAGCTTGACTAGCGGGAACGAGCAGTACTTC. Its translation: CASSLTSGNEQYF.

The chain uses TRBV7-3 and TRBJ2-3; 11 bases fit TRBD1. V lost 5 bases, J lost 6 bases, and 4 bases stayed unmatched. The germline CDR1 and CDR2 sequences are SGHTA and FQGTGA. The CDR3 extends over 14 amino acids. The CDR3 sequence: CASSRTGGADTQYF. CDR3 sequence (DNA): TGTGCCAGCAGCCGGACAGGGGGCGCTGATACGCAGTATTTT.

V gene TRBV28 combines with J gene TRBJ2-7; tentative D call: TRBD2 (7 bases). The CDR3 spans 13 residues. V was clipped by 4 bases and J by 9 bases, with 16 bases between them. Germline CDR1 and CDR2: MDHEN and SYDVKM. CDR3 residues: CASSSGQPGGQYF. In DNA, the CDR3 is TGTGCCAGCAGTTCGGGACAACCGGGGGGGCAGTACTTC.

The chain uses TRBV6-5 and TRBJ1-3; maybe TRBD1 (6 bases). CDR3 size: 13 residues. Per the germline V gene, CDR1 is MNHEY and CDR2 is SVGAGI. Trimming removed 7 bases from V and 8 bases from J, with 15 bases in between. This chain's CDR3 is CASKFTGRDTIYF. The CDR3 DNA reads as TGTGCCAGCAAGTTCACAGGGCGAGACACCATATATTTT.

This sequence joins TRBV6-4 and TRBJ2-1, with D possibly TRBD2 on 6 matching bases. Germline-derived CDR1 and CDR2 are MRHNA and SNTAGT. CDR3 length: 16 residues. Trimming removed 4 bases from V and 0 bases from J, with 13 bases in between. CDR3: CASSAISGSSYNEQFF. As DNA, the CDR3 is TGTGCCAGCAGTGCAATCTCCGGGAGCTCCTACAATGAGCAGTTCTTC.

The chain employs TRBV28 and TRBJ1-2; D is possibly TRBD1 (5 bases). The V and J ends lost 8 bases and 2 bases respectively, with 9 bases between them. Germline V lookup: CDR1 MDHEN, CDR2 SYDVKM. The CDR3 length is 12 residues. CDR3 coding DNA: TGTGCCAGCGGACGACAGAACTATGGCTACACCTTC. It encodes CASGRQNYGYTF.

The V call is TRBV5-1, the J call TRBJ1-2; 7 nucleotides align to TRBD1. V shed 5 bases and J 5 bases; nucleotides not matched to a gene: 12. The germline V gene encodes CDR1 SGHRS and CDR2 YFSETQ. This CDR3 spans 15 amino acids. CDR3 sequence: CASSISPRGRYGYTF. The CDR3 DNA reads as TGCGCCAGCAGTATAAGCCCCAGGGGGAGATATGGCTACACCTTC.

V gene TRBV7-6 combines with J gene TRBJ2-1, with TRBD1 matching 9 bases. The CDR3 is 14 residues long. V shed 8 bases, J shed 10 bases, and the junction held 12 bases outside the gene matches. Germline CDR1 reads SGHVS; CDR2 reads FNYEAQ. CDR3 bases: TGTGCCAGCGCCCGGACAGGGGCGCCAGGGGAGCAGTTCTTC. Its translation is CASARTGAPGEQFF.

This clone was counted a single time. The chain is built from TRBV7-9 and TRBJ2-3; perhaps TRBD2 as D (5 bases). The V gene's germline CDR1 is SEHNR and CDR2 FQNEAQ (reference sequence). The CDR3 totals 17 residues. V was trimmed by 1 base and J by 3 bases, leaving 17 bases between them. As DNA, the CDR3 is TGTGCCAGCAGCTTAGGAGCCGGAGACTACGCGACAGATACGCAGTATTTT. It encodes CASSLGAGDYATDTQYF.

This chain connects TRBV23-1 to TRBJ2-6; TRBD1 matches 8 bases. TRBV23-1 is placed among ORFs of uncertain function. The CDR3 is 18 residues long. Germline trimming cut 4 bases from V and 2 bases from J; bases unmatched to any gene: 10. CDR3 coding DNA: TGCGCCAGCAGTCCGCCGGGACAGGCGCTTACTGGGGCCAACGTCCTGACTTTC. Its protein is CASSPPGQALTGANVLTF.

As concerns this clone: Compared with germline, one end of the junction differs, possibly owing to a read error. The gene calls are TRBV28 and TRBJ2-3; D not resolved. Germline values: CDR1 MDHEN, CDR2 SYDVKM. CDR3 length: 11 residues. The CDR3 loop reads CASSLDGPPDF. In DNA, the CDR3 is TGTGCCAGCAGTTTGGATGGGCCTCCGGATTTT.

The gene calls are TRBV7-9 and TRBJ2-3; no firm D call. CDR3 length: 13 amino acids. In germline, CDR1 is SEHNR, CDR2 FQNEAQ (reference sequence). Between the trimmed V and J ends, which lost 2 bases and 7 bases, there was a span of 10 bases. CDR3 nucleotide sequence: TGTGCCAGCAGCTTACCTAGTTGGCATACGCAGTATTTT. It yields the protein CASSLPSWHTQYF. Complete variable domain (other parts from reference TRBV7-9 and TRBJ2-3): DTGVSQNPRHKITKRGQNVTFRCDPISEHNRLYWYRQTLGQGPEFLTYFQNEAQLEKSRLLSDRFSAERPKGSFSTLEIQRTEQGDSAMYLCASSLPSWHTQYFGPGTRLTVL.

The genes are TRBV7-2 and TRBJ2-5; D call uncertain. The V end lost 3 bases, the J end lost 2 bases, and 16 bases lay between the germline ends. Per the germline V gene, CDR1 is SGHTA and CDR2 is FQGNSA. This CDR3 contains 16 residues. The CDR3 DNA reads TGTGCCAGCAGCTTCCAGCCATCCGGGTTGCAAGAGACCCAGTACTTC. Translation: CASSFQPSGLQETQYF.

The V call is TRBV7-2, the J call TRBJ1-2; no clear D gene. This CDR3 comprises 15 residues. Trimming removed 5 bases at V and 4 bases at J, with 17 bases between. Germline V gives CDR1 SGHTA, CDR2 FQGNSA. The CDR3 DNA follows: TGTGCCAGCAGCCCGAGGTCCTACGAAGGCTATGGCTACACCTTC. This codes for CASSPRSYEGYGYTF.

This clone was recorded once. J is TRBJ1-5 and V is TRBV28, with D tentatively TRBD1 (6 bases). Trimming left V 4 bases short and J 2 bases short, with 12 bases between. The CDR3 totals 15 residues. Per the germline V gene, CDR1 is MDHEN and CDR2 is SYDVKM. CDR3 protein: CASSSGQRGNQPQHF. The CDR3 coding sequence is TGTGCCAGCAGTTCGGGACAAAGAGGCAATCAGCCCCAGCATTTT.

The chain recombines TRBV5-1 with TRBJ2-2, with D possibly TRBD1 on 6 matching bases. Germline CDR1 is SGHRS and CDR2 is YFSETQ. The CDR3 runs 14 residues. V lost 0 bases and J lost 4, with 7 bases in between. The CDR3 nucleotides are TGCGCCAGCAGCTTGGAGGGGGTCACCGGGGAGCTGTTTTTT. Translated: CASSLEGVTGELFF. The entire variable domain, with the rest obtained from reference TRBV5-1 and TRBJ2-2, is as follows: KAGVTQTPRYLIKTRGQQVTLSCSPISGHRSVSWYQQTPGQGLQFLFEYFSETQRNKGNFPGRFSGRQFSNSRSEMNVSTLELGDSALYLCASSLEGVTGELFFGEGSRLTVL.

The rearrangement links TRBV3-1 (or the pseudogene TRBV3-2) to TRBJ1-1; D might be TRBD1 (6 bases). The CDR3 is 14 amino acids. Germline CDR1 reads LGHDT; CDR2 reads YNNKEL (reference sequence). With 3 bases removed from V and 0 bases from J, the gap between germline ends came to 8 bases. The CDR3 spells CASSHGTLNTEAFF. In DNA, the CDR3 is TGTGCCAGCAGCCACGGGACACTGAACACTGAAGCTTTCTTT.

V and J are TRBV4-2 and TRBJ2-6, with D possibly TRBD2 on 6 matching bases. CDR1 and CDR2 (germline): LGHNA, YNFKEQ. Trimming left V 0 bases short and J 0 bases short, with 12 bases between. The CDR3 is 18 amino acids. For the CDR3, the DNA is TGTGCCAGCAGCCAAGAGCCGATGGGAGGCTCTGGGGCCAACGTCCTGACTTTC. It is translated as CASSQEPMGGSGANVLTF.

In DNA form, the CDR3 reads TGTGCCAGCAGCTTATCCGGGACAGGGGTCAGCTTAAAAGAGACCCAGTACTTC. Amino acid sequence: CASSLSGTGVSLKETQYF. The J gene is TRBJ2-5, the V gene TRBV7-8; TRBD1 agrees at 10 bases. The CDR3 length is 18 residues. Germline CDR1 SGHVS, CDR2 FQNEAQ. V was clipped by 2 bases and J by 3 bases; unmatched bases: 12.

The chain is built from TRBV12-3 or TRBV12-4 and TRBJ1-1, with D hard to call. This CDR3 region has 12 residues. V lost 7 bases and J lost 11, with 17 bases in between. CDR3 in DNA: TGTGCCAGCACCATCACGTTCGGGAGGGCTTTCTTT. This encodes CASTITFGRAFF.

This rearrangement joins TRBV6-5 to TRBJ2-7, with 9 bases matching TRBD2. The CDR3 is 15 amino acids. The germline V gene encodes CDR1 MNHEY and CDR2 SVGAGI. Trimming took 6 bases from V and 3 from J; bases not matched to a gene: 9. As DNA, the CDR3 is TGTGCCAGCAGGGACTTAAGCGGGGGGAGCTACGAGCAGTACTTC. Encoded protein: CASRDLSGGSYEQYF.

The chain combines TRBV15 with TRBJ2-7; possible D gene TRBD1, 5 bases. The CDR3 contains 15 residues. In germline, CDR1 is LNHNV, CDR2 YYDKDF (reference sequence). Between the trimmed V and J ends, which lost 3 bases and 3 bases, there was a span of 15 bases. CDR3 nucleotides: TGTGCCACCAGCAGTCTCTCTGGACACTTCTACGAGCAGTACTTC. Encoded protein: CATSSLSGHFYEQYF. Complete variable domain (other parts from reference TRBV15 and TRBJ2-7): DAMVIQNPRYQVTQFGKPVTLSCSQTLNHNVMYWYQQKSSQAPKLLFHYYDKDFNNEADTPDNFQSRRPNTSFCFLDIRSPGLGDTAMYLCATSSLSGHFYEQYFGPGTRLTVT.

The genes are TRBV5-4 and TRBJ2-7, with 11 bases lining up with TRBD1. The CDR3 totals 16 residues. Trimming at V came to 3 bases and at J to 0 bases, leaving 5 bases not matched to a gene. Germline-derived CDR1 and CDR2 are SGHNT and YYREEE (reference sequence). CDR3 loop: CASSSHGTGGSYEQYF. The CDR3 DNA reads as TGTGCCAGCAGCTCCCATGGGACAGGGGGCTCCTACGAGCAGTACTTC.

This clone has only one observation. The chain combines TRBV5-5 with TRBJ2-5; 9 positions match TRBD2. V was pared by 0 bases and J by 4 bases, with 4 bases of the junction left unmatched. The germline gives CDR1 SGHKS, CDR2 YYEKEE (reference sequence). This CDR3 is built from 15 residues. The CDR3 loop is CASSLGPLAGETQYF. CDR3 DNA: TGTGCCAGCAGCTTGGGTCCACTAGCGGGAGAGACCCAGTACTTC.

V usage is TRBV3-1 (or the pseudogene TRBV3-2) and J usage is TRBJ2-1, with TRBD2 as a possible D gene (5 bases). Trimming took off 2 bases at V and 4 bases at J, with 12 bases between the two ends. Per the germline V gene, CDR1 is LGHDT and CDR2 is YNNKEL (reference sequence). The CDR3 contains 15 residues. CDR3 loop: CASSQNNRGYNEQFF. The CDR3 nucleotides read TGTGCCAGCAGCCAAAATAACCGGGGTTACAATGAGCAGTTCTTC.

This clone turned up a few times. V and J are TRBV7-3 and TRBJ2-3, with 8 bases lining up with TRBD2. Trimming at V came to 2 bases and at J to 5 bases, leaving 0 bases not matched to a gene. CDR3 length equals 13 residues. CDR1 is SGHTA and CDR2 is FQGTGA in the germline V gene. The CDR3 here is CASSLLAGDTQYF. DNA of the CDR3: TGTGCCAGCAGCTTACTAGCGGGAGATACGCAGTATTTT.

The rearrangement links TRBV5-1 to TRBJ2-3; 7 bases line up with TRBD2. With V trimmed by 6 bases and J by 2 bases, 9 bases remained unmatched. CDR3 length: 15 residues. Per germline, CDR1 SGHRS and CDR2 YFSETQ. The CDR3 DNA sequence: TGCGCCAGCAAAACACTAGCGACTACCACAGATACGCAGTATTTT. The encoded protein is CASKTLATTTDTQYF. Complete variable domain (other parts from reference TRBV5-1 and TRBJ2-3): KAGVTQTPRYLIKTRGQQVTLSCSPISGHRSVSWYQQTPGQGLQFLFEYFSETQRNKGNFPGRFSGRQFSNSRSEMNVSTLELGDSALYLCASKTLATTTDTQYFGPGTRLTVL.

The table lists this clone with a few counts. This chain links TRBV7-9 with TRBJ1-2; 8 bases agree with TRBD1. The V and J ends lost 6 bases and 7 bases, in that order; junction bases with no gene match: 7. Germline CDR1 SEHNR, CDR2 FQNEAQ (reference sequence). This CDR3 is 13 amino acids long. In nucleotides, the CDR3 is TGTGCCAGCAGTCCCACAGGGGGTACTGGCTACACCTTC. Its translation: CASSPTGGTGYTF. The whole variable domain, remainder taken from reference TRBV7-9 and TRBJ1-2, is DTGVSQNPRHKITKRGQNVTFRCDPISEHNRLYWYRQTLGQGPEFLTYFQNEAQLEKSRLLSDRFSAERPKGSFSTLEIQRTEQGDSAMYLCASSPTGGTGYTFGSGTRLTVV.

The V and J genes are TRBV7-3 and TRBJ2-3; 10 positions agree with TRBD1. With V trimmed by 2 bases and J by 7 bases, 9 bases remained unmatched. There are 16 residues in the CDR3. The germline CDR1 and CDR2 sequences are SGHTA and FQGTGA. The CDR3 region is CASSLASGTGDNTQYF. In DNA form, the CDR3 reads TGTGCCAGCAGCTTAGCCTCCGGGACAGGGGATAATACGCAGTATTTT.

The V call is TRBV7-8, the J call TRBJ1-1, with 9 nucleotides matching TRBD1. V lost 5 bases, J lost 3 bases, and 10 bases stayed unmatched. The CDR3 runs 16 residues. The germline gives CDR1 SGHVS, CDR2 FQNEAQ. CDR3 in amino acids: CASSERTGVVYTEAFF. The CDR3 DNA is TGTGCCAGCAGCGAACGGACAGGGGTGGTGTACACTGAAGCTTTCTTT.

The CDR3 DNA is TGCGCCAGCAGACCGGACAGGACAAATCAGCCCCAGCATTTT. Residues: CASRPDRTNQPQHF. The chain couples TRBV5-1 to TRBJ1-5; TRBD1 aligns across 7 bases. In germline, CDR1 is SGHRS, CDR2 YFSETQ. The CDR3 totals 14 residues. The trim removed 5 bases at V and 4 bases at J, leaving 6 bases unmatched.